This record covers a single TCR beta chain. Clones were sequenced by immunoSEQ multiplex PCR, and TCRdb holds only the in-frame ones, with some missing. This table holds some 51,000 clones, roughly 95% found once. These data belong to a study of control samples from healthy donors and cancer patients. Germline CDR1 reads SGHNT; CDR2 reads YYREEE (reference sequence). The junction had 18 bases not matched to a gene; V was cut back by 4 bases and J by 12 bases. This CDR3 has 16 residues. Sequencing was done on a sample of blood. The TCR comes from a woman in her late teens or twenties in good health. The chain uses TRBV5-4 and TRBJ1-4, with TRBD1 matching over 7 bases. CDR3 sequence: CASSREWDPGQGELFF. DNA of the CDR3: TGTGCCAGCAGCCGAGAGTGGGACCCGGGGCAGGGGGAACTGTTTTTT.